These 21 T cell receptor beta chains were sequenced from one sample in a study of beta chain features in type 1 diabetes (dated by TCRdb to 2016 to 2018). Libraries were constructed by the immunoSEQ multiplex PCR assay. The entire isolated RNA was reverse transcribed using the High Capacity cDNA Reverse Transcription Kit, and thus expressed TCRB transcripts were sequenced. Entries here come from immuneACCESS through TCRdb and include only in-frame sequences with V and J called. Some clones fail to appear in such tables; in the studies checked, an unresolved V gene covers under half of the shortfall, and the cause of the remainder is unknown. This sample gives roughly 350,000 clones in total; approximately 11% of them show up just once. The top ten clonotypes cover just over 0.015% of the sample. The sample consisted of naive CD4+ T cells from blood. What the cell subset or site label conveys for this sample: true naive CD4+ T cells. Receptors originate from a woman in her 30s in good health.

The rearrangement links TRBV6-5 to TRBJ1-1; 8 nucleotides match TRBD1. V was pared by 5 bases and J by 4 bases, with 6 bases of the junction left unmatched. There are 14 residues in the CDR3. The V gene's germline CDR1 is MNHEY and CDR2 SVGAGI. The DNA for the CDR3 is TGTGCCAGCAGTCTCGACAGGGGAGTCACTGAAGCTTTCTTT. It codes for CASSLDRGVTEAFF.

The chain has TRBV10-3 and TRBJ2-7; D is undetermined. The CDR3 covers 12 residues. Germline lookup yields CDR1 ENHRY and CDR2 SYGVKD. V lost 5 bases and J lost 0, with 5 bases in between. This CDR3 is CAISRSSYEQYF. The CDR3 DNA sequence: TGTGCCATCAGTCGTAGCTCCTACGAGCAGTACTTC.

The CDR3 sequence: CASRTDRDTEAFF. CDR3 coding DNA: TGTGCCAGCAGGACCGACAGGGACACTGAAGCTTTCTTT. This sequence joins TRBV7-3 and TRBJ1-1, with 7 nucleotides matching TRBD1. The CDR3 sequence is 13 residues long. Germline lookup yields CDR1 SGHTA and CDR2 FQGTGA. J lost 3 bases, V lost 6 bases, and 4 bases had no gene match.

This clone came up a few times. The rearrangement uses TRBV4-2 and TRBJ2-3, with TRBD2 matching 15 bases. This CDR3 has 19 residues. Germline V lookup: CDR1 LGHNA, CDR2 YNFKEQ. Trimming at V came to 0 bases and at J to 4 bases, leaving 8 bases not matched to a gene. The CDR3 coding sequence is TGTGCCAGCAGCCAAGATTGGGGGACTAGCGGGAGGACGTCAGATACGCAGTATTTT. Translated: CASSQDWGTSGRTSDTQYF.

The CDR3 protein is CSVADRGIEYF. The CDR3 DNA sequence: TGCAGCGTTGCCGACAGGGGAATCGAGTACTTC. This chain joins TRBV29-1 and TRBJ2-5; 8 nucleotides line up with TRBD1. The junction had 7 bases not matched to a gene; V was cut back by 4 bases and J by 12 bases. Germline CDR1 and CDR2: SQVTM and ANQGSEA. The CDR3 contains 11 residues.

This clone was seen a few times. CDR3 protein: CASTRLASYNEQFF. The DNA of the CDR3 is TGTGCCAGCACCAGACTAGCGTCCTACAATGAGCAGTTCTTC. The chain carries TRBV28 and TRBJ2-1; 8 nucleotides match TRBD2. The CDR3 is made up of 14 amino acids. Unmatched junction bases numbered 3, after V lost 7 bases and J lost 1 base. Germline V gives CDR1 MDHEN, CDR2 SYDVKM.

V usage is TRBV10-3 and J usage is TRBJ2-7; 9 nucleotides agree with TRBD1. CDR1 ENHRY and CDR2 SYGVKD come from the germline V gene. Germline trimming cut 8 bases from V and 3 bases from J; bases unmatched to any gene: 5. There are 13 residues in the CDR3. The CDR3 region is CAIGDRVGYEQYF. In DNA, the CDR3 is TGTGCCATCGGGGACAGGGTGGGCTACGAGCAGTACTTC.

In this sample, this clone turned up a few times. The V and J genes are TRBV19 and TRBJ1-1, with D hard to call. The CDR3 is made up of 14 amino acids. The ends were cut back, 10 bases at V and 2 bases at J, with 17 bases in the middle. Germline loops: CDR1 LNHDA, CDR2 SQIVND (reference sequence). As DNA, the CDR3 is TGTGCCACCAAGGCGTCGCGGGGTAACACTGAAGCTTTCTTT. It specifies CATKASRGNTEAFF.

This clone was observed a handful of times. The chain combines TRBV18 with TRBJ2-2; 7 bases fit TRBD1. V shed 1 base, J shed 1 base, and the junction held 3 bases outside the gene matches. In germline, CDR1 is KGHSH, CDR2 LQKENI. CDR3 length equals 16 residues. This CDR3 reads CASSPRGQLNTGELFF. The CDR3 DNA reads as TGTGCCAGCTCACCACGGGGACAGCTGAACACCGGGGAGCTGTTTTTT.

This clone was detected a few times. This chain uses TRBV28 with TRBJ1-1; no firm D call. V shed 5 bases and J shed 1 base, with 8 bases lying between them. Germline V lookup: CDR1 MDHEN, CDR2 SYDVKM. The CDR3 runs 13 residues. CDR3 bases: TGTGCCAGCAGTCGCCAGGCGAACACTGAAGCTTTCTTT. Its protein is CASSRQANTEAFF.

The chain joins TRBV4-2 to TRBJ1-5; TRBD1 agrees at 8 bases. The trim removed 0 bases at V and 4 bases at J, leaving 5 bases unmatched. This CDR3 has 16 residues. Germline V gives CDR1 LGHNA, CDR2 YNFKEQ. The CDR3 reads CASSQDAQGENQPQHF. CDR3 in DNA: TGTGCCAGCAGCCAAGATGCACAGGGGGAGAATCAGCCCCAGCATTTT.

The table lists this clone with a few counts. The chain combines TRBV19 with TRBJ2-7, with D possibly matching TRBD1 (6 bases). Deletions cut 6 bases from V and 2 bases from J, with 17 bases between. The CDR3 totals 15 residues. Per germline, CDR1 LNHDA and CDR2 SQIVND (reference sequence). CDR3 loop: CASRLEGEPTYEQYF. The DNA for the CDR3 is TGTGCCAGTAGGCTAGAGGGGGAGCCCACCTACGAGCAGTACTTC.

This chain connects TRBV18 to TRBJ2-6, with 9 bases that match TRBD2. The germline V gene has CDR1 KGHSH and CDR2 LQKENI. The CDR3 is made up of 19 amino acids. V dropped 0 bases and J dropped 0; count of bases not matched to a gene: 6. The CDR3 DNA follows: TGTGCCAGCTCACCACCTGCAGGACTAGCGATCTCTGGGGCCAACGTCCTGACTTTC. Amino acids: CASSPPAGLAISGANVLTF.

CDR3 nucleotide sequence: TGTGCCAGCAGCGTGGGTCAGCGAGATACGCAGTATTTT. It translates to CASSVGQRDTQYF. V is TRBV9 and J is TRBJ2-3; D is uncertain. CDR1 is SGDLS, CDR2 YYNGEE, per germline. Between the trimmed V and J ends, which lost 2 bases and 5 bases, there was a span of 9 bases. The CDR3 has 13 amino acids.

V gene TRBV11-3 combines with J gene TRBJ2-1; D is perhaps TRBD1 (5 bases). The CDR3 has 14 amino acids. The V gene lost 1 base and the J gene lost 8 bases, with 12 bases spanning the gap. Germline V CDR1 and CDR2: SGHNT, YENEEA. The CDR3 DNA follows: TGTGCCAGCAGCTTAGTGGCAGGGAAGGATGAGCAGTTCTTC. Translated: CASSLVAGKDEQFF.

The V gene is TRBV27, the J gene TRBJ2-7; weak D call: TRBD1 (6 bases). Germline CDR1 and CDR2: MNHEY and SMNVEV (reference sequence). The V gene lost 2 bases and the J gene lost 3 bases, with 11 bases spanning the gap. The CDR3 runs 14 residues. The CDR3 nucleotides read TGTGCCAGCAGTTTAACGGGACAAGGCTACGAGCAGTACTTC. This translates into CASSLTGQGYEQYF.

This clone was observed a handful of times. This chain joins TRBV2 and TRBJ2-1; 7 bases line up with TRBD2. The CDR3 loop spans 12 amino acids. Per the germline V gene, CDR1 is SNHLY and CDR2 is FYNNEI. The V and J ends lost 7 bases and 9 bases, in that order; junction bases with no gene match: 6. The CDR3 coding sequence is TGTGCCAGCAATGGCGGGAGCCCTGAGCAGTTCTTC. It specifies CASNGGSPEQFF.

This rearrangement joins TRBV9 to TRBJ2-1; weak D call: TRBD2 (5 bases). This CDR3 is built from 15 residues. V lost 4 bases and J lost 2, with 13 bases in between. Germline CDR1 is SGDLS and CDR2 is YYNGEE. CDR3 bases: TGTGCCAGCAGCCCAATATTTAGCGCCTACAATGAGCAGTTCTTC. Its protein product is CASSPIFSAYNEQFF.

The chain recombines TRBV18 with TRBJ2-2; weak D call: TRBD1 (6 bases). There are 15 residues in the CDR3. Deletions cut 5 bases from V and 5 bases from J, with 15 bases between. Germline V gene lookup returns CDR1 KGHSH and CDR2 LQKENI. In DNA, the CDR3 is TGTGCCAGCTCAACCCCCGGGACACCAACCGGGGAGCTGTTTTTT. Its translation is CASSTPGTPTGELFF.

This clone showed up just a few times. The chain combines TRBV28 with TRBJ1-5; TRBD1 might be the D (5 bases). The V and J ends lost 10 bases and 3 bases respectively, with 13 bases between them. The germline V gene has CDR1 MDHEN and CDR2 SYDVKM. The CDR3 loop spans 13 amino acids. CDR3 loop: CATVQGVNQPQHF. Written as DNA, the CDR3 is TGTGCCACCGTGCAGGGTGTCAATCAGCCCCAGCATTTT.

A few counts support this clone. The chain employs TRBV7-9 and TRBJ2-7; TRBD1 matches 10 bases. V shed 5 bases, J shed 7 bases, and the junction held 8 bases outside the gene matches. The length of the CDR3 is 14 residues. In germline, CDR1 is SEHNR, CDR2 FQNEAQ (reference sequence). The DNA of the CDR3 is TGTGCCAGCAGCCCGGAGGACAGGGGGTGGGAGCAGTACTTC. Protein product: CASSPEDRGWEQYF.